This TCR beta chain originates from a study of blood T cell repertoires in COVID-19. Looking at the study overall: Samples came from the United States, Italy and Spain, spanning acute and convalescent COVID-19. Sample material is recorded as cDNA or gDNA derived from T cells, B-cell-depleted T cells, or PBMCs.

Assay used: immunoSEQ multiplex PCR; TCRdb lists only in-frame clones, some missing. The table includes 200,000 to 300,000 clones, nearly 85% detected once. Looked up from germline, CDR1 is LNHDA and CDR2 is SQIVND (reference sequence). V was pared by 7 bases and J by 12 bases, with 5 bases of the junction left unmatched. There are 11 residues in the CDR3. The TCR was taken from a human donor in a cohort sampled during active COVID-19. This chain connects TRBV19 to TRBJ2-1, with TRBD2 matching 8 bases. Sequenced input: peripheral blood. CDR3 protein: CASNTAGAQFF. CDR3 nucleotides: TGTGCCAGTAATACAGCGGGAGCGCAGTTCTTC.